The TCR beta chain described here comes from a study of cytomegalovirus exposure and HLA in healthy donors. Germline CDR1 is SGHAT and CDR2 is FQNNGV. The CDR3 is made up of 13 amino acids. Trimming shortened V by 4 bases and J by 3 bases, and 10 bases separated the two germline ends. This cohort consisted of healthy bone marrow donors. Study-level points and caveats: Some V segments, TRBV6-2 and TRBV6-3 among them, were indistinguishable and were therefore excluded.

As concerns this clone: Its antigen is unidentified.

A multiplex PCR was run with 60 Vbeta primers and 13 Jbeta primers. Here immunoSEQ multiplex PCR was the method, and the copy in TCRdb shows in-frame clones only, minus some. The table includes over 110,000 clones, about 79% detected once. The sequence was obtained from a male donor in good health and CMV-seronegative. The rearrangement joins TRBV11-2 to TRBJ2-7, with D possibly being TRBD1 (5 bases). Material: PBMCs. The CDR3 loop reads CASSSGAGYEQYF. The CDR3 coding sequence is TGTGCCAGCAGCTCTGGGGCAGGCTACGAGCAGTACTTC.